The T cell receptor (beta chain) described here comes from a study of sequential checkpoint blockade in melanoma. Study in general: About 90 pretreatment tumor DNA samples were TCRβ immunosequenced.

Clones were read by immunoSEQ multiplex PCR, and TCRdb kept only the in-frame ones, dropping some. This sample has about 37,000 clones, with around 32% found just once. Treatment meaning: randomized to nivolumab then ipilimumab (arm A) or the reverse (arm B). CDR3 length: 13 amino acids. Trimming left V 7 bases short and J 3 bases short, with 10 bases between. Germline V gene data show CDR1 as GTSNPN and CDR2 as SVGIG (reference sequence). This sequence joins TRBV30 and TRBJ2-6; D remains unclear. The source of this sequence is a human donor with melanoma. The sample consisted of tumor tissue (inferred from file names), taken from a patient given nivolumab and ipilimumab in sequence. The CDR3 DNA is TGTGCCTTAAAGCCGGGTGGGGCCAACGTCCTGACTTTC. This gives the protein CALKPGGANVLTF.